This T cell receptor (beta chain) derives from a study of cytomegalovirus exposure and HLA in healthy donors. TCRdb's table, derived via immunoSEQ multiplex PCR, lists solely in-frame clones and lacks some. The table lists 200,000 to 250,000 clones, roughly 85% of them singletons. The V gene lost 5 bases and the J gene lost 2 bases, with 13 bases spanning the gap. The CDR3 totals 14 residues. The germline V gene encodes CDR1 SEHNR and CDR2 FQNEAQ (reference sequence). This receptor was obtained from a woman under 30 in good health and CMV-seronegative. The V and J genes are TRBV7-9 and TRBJ2-7; no firm D call. The sample comprised PBMCs. CDR3 amino acids: CASSPSGLTYEQYF. Here the CDR3 DNA reads TGTGCCAGCAGCCCGAGTGGCCTCACCTACGAGCAGTACTTC.